The sequence of this TCR beta chain was determined in a study of blood T cell repertoires in COVID-19. Here immunoSEQ multiplex PCR was the method, and the copy in TCRdb shows in-frame clones only, minus some. The sample yields almost 50,000 clones, 90% seen once. Per the germline V gene, CDR1 is MDHEN and CDR2 is SYDVKM. This CDR3 comprises 16 residues. Trimming removed 6 bases at V and 0 bases at J, with 16 bases between. Sample: peripheral blood. The rearrangement joins TRBV28 to TRBJ2-3; D is possibly TRBD2 (6 bases). The TCR originated in a human donor in a cohort sampled during active COVID-19. The CDR3 spells CASRSALASSTDTQYF. CDR3 in DNA: TGTGCCAGCAGGTCCGCTCTAGCGAGTAGCACAGATACGCAGTATTTT.